The 28 T cell receptor beta chains below all came from one sample that was sequenced in a study of regulatory T cells in long-lasting Graves disease (dated by TCRdb to the early 2020s). Interpreted using the paper, the time point label stands for: newly diagnosed GD, antithyroid drugs for less than 3 months. For both TCR sequencing and RNA sequencing, RNA was extracted from PBMCs using TRIzol. Libraries were made using multiplex PCR. TCRdb shows the sequencer as Illumina HiSeq 4000. TCR beta libraries were built with iRepertoire HTBI primers and Arm-PCR amplification of CDR3 regions. The raw public data were reprocessed by TCRdb itself: fastp quality trimming at Q25, MiXCR clonotype calling, in-frame beta chains only. CDR3 protein sequences are deduplicated, and each keeps its most common genes and DNA. In this sample the table shows about 430,000 distinct CDR3 sequences, 15% of which occur a single time. The ten largest make up over 7% of the sample.

The data also belong to a second study, concerning T cells in Graves' hyperthyroidism and ophthalmopathy.

The sample was peripheral blood mononuclear cells (PBMCs), taken at new diagnosis, from a patient treated with antithyroid drugs. The receptors derive from a woman aged 40 to 50 with Graves disease. Donor details come from another sample of the same person, matched by shared clones.

With regard to this clonotype: Since a much larger clone is just one base distant, this may be a read error. The chain uses TRBV12-3 or TRBV12-4 and TRBJ1-2; D gene ambiguous. The V gene lost 7 bases and the J gene lost 0 bases, with 12 bases spanning the gap. This CDR3 has 14 amino acids. Written as DNA, the CDR3 is TGTGCCAGCACCCGGGTCACCTCTAACTATGGCTACACCTTC. Translation gives CASTRVTSNYGYTF.

This clonotype was seen many times. The rearrangement links TRBV18 to TRBJ2-1, with 9 bases lining up with TRBD2. Unmatched junction bases numbered 7, after V lost 1 base and J lost 6 bases. This CDR3 comprises 16 residues. In germline, CDR1 is KGHSH, CDR2 LQKENI. The CDR3 sequence: CASSPRSGLAGNEQFF. In DNA, the CDR3 is TGTGCCAGCTCACCACGGTCGGGACTAGCTGGCAATGAGCAGTTCTTC. Based on the CDR3 plus reference TRBV18 and TRBJ2-1, the full variable domain is NAGVMQNPRHLVRRRGQEARLRCSPMKGHSHVYWYRQLPEEGLKFMVYLQKENIIDESGMPKERFSAEFPKEGPSILRIQQVVRGDSAAYFCASSPRSGLAGNEQFFGPGTRLTVL.

This clonotype was detected ten times or more. This chain joins TRBV12-3 or TRBV12-4 and TRBJ1-4; 11 bases line up with TRBD1. This CDR3 contains 18 residues. Germline trimming cut 3 bases from V and 0 bases from J; bases unmatched to any gene: 6. CDR3 nucleotides: TGTGCCAGCAGTTTCATTCGGGGACAGGGGGCAACTAATGAAAAACTGTTTTTT. It translates to CASSFIRGQGATNEKLFF.

This clonotype was observed many times. The chain joins TRBV19 to TRBJ1-2; D is undetermined. With 3 bases removed from V and 3 bases from J, the gap between germline ends came to 5 bases. Germline values: CDR1 LNHDA, CDR2 SQIVND (reference sequence). This CDR3 spans 12 amino acids. The CDR3, as DNA: TGTGCCAGTAGTATCAGTGACTATGGCTACACCTTC. Encoded protein: CASSISDYGYTF.

This clonotype was recorded a few times. Germline is not matched at one junction end, which may reflect a read error. V gene TRBV7-9 combines with J gene TRBJ2-7; either TRBD1 or TRBD2 may fit D (5 bases each). The CDR3 consists of 13 residues. Germline V gene data show CDR1 as SEHNR and CDR2 as FQNEAQ (reference sequence). As DNA, the CDR3 is TGTGCCAACAGCTGGGGGACCTCCTACGAGCAGTACTTC. This codes for CANSWGTSYEQYF.

This clonotype was seen at least ten times. This chain connects TRBV10-3 to TRBJ1-4; D perhaps matches TRBD1 (6 bases). The CDR3 is 15 amino acids. Trimming removed 3 bases at V and 4 bases at J, with 12 bases between. Germline CDR1 reads ENHRY; CDR2 reads SYGVKD. This CDR3 reads CAISENQGNNEKLFF. CDR3 coding DNA: TGTGCCATCAGTGAAAACCAGGGGAATAATGAAAAACTGTTTTTT.

This clonotype was seen more than once but under ten times. This chain joins TRBV4-3 and TRBJ2-2; D possibly matches TRBD1 or TRBD2 (6 bases each). The CDR3 sequence is 17 residues long. Germline CDR1 LGHNA, CDR2 YSLEER. Trimming removed 5 bases at V and 3 bases at J, with 19 bases between. Written as DNA, the CDR3 is TGCGCCAGCAGCGCCCGAGCCGGGGGCGCCTACACCGGGGAGCTGTTTTTT. This translates into CASSARAGGAYTGELFF.

Concerning this clonotype itself: A much larger clone differs by one base, so this may be a read error. The V gene is TRBV28, the J gene TRBJ1-4; D is unclear. Trimming took 3 bases from V and 1 from J, leaving 6 bases between them. The CDR3 consists of 14 residues. Germline values: CDR1 MDHEN, CDR2 SYDVKM. For the CDR3, the DNA is TGTGCCAGCAGTTTCGCCGTAACTAATGAAAAACTGTTTTTT. Translating it yields CASSFAVTNEKLFF.

This clonotype was detected ten times or more. V gene TRBV5-1 combines with J gene TRBJ2-3; 10 nucleotides match TRBD2. CDR3 length equals 16 residues. In germline, CDR1 is SGHRS, CDR2 YFSETQ. V lost 6 bases to trimming and J lost 2 bases; unmatched junction nucleotides: 9. This CDR3 reads CASTYGTSDTTDTQYF. DNA for the CDR3: TGCGCCAGCACCTACGGGACTAGCGACACCACAGATACGCAGTATTTT.

This clonotype was recorded a few times. The chain couples TRBV6-5 to TRBJ2-2; possibly TRBD1 or TRBD2 for D (5 bases each). The V and J ends lost 0 bases and 6 bases respectively, with 14 bases between them. Germline CDR1 is MNHEY and CDR2 is SVGAGI. The length of the CDR3 is 16 residues. DNA of the CDR3: TGTGCCAGCAGTTACTCGTCGGGGCTCCCCTCCGGGGAGCTGTTTTTT. It encodes CASSYSSGLPSGELFF.

As DNA, the CDR3 is TGTGCCAGCACAAAAGACAGCTCTTTCTACAATGAGCAGTTCTTC. Translated, it gives CASTKDSSFYNEQFF. This chain connects TRBV6-1 to TRBJ2-1; tentative D call: TRBD1 (5 bases). The CDR3 runs 15 residues. V was pared by 7 bases and J by 3 bases, with 16 bases between. Germline loops: CDR1 MNHNS, CDR2 SASEGT.

This clonotype has ten or more counts. The chain has TRBV19 and TRBJ1-2, with D tentatively TRBD1 (6 bases). The V and J ends lost 6 bases and 0 bases respectively, with 14 bases between them. The germline V gene encodes CDR1 LNHDA and CDR2 SQIVND (reference sequence). CDR3 length: 15 residues. In DNA, the CDR3 is TGTGCCAGTAGCCTGGGGGCGGCGGCTAACTATGGCTACACCTTC. Translated, it gives CASSLGAAANYGYTF.

As to this clonotype: This sequence may be a read error, since a much larger clone differs from it by one base. The chain links TRBV6-5 to TRBJ2-2; tentative D call: TRBD1 (8 bases). There are 15 residues in the CDR3. Per germline, CDR1 MNHEY and CDR2 SVGAGI. V was pared by 8 bases and J by 6 bases, with 19 bases between. In DNA form, the CDR3 reads TGTGCCAGCCGTTTTGGACAGGGAGGGGCCGGGGAGCTGTTTTTT. Its translation is CASRFGQGGAGELFF.

A few counts support this clonotype. The chain is built from TRBV9 and TRBJ2-1, with TRBD2 identical over 15 bases. Germline CDR1 is SGDLS and CDR2 is YYNGEE. The CDR3 length is 22 residues. Trimming removed 3 bases from V and 0 bases from J; junction bases left unmatched: 16. The CDR3 sequence is CASSAPRGGLAGGRSSYNEQFF. CDR3 nucleotide sequence: TGTGCCAGCAGCGCCCCCCGGGGGGGACTAGCGGGAGGCCGGAGCTCCTACAATGAGCAGTTCTTC.

Only a few counts were recorded for this clonotype. V usage is TRBV10-3 and J usage is TRBJ1-1, with TRBD1 matching 7 bases. The CDR3 has 13 residues. V lost 6 bases to trimming and J lost 3 bases; unmatched junction nucleotides: 4. From germline, CDR1 is ENHRY and CDR2 SYGVKD. In nucleotides, the CDR3 is TGTGCCATCAGAGACCAGGGGGACACTGAAGCTTTCTTT. Encoded protein: CAIRDQGDTEAFF.

This clonotype has ten or more counts. Germline and junction disagree at one end, which may indicate a read error. V gene TRBV30 combines with J gene TRBJ2-7; D is undetermined. CDR3 length equals 13 residues. Germline V CDR1 and CDR2: GTSNPN, SVGIG (reference sequence). The CDR3 DNA reads as TGTGCCTGGCGGAGAAGCCGGGCCAACCAACTACACTTC. Protein product: CAWRRSRANQLHF.

Ten or more counts support this clonotype. This chain connects TRBV27 to TRBJ1-2; no firm D call. Trimming removed 0 bases at V and 6 bases at J, with 8 bases between. Germline V gene sequence: CDR1 MNHEY, CDR2 SMNVEV (reference sequence). This CDR3 comprises 13 residues. The CDR3 nucleotides read TGTGCCAGCAGTTTATCGCCCGGGAATGGCTACACCTTC. Translating it yields CASSLSPGNGYTF.

This chain connects TRBV7-9 to TRBJ2-1; 7 positions agree with TRBD2. The V gene's germline CDR1 is SEHNR and CDR2 FQNEAQ (reference sequence). The V and J ends lost 4 bases and 5 bases, in that order; junction bases with no gene match: 14. The CDR3 is 17 amino acids. Here the CDR3 DNA reads TGTGCCAGCAGCTCATCTAGCGGACCTATGACAAACAATGAGCAGTTCTTC. Translating gives CASSSSSGPMTNNEQFF.

About this clonotype itself: A much larger clonotype is one base distant, so this may be a read error. The chain uses TRBV12-3 or TRBV12-4 and TRBJ1-5; D is unresolved. The V gene lost 7 bases and the J gene lost 2 bases, with 18 bases spanning the gap. This CDR3 has 16 amino acids. The CDR3 bases are TGTGCCAGCACCTCCAAGACGGTCGGGGGCAATCAGCCCCAGCATTTT. Amino acid sequence: CASTSKTVGGNQPQHF.

The chain recombines TRBV7-9 with TRBJ2-7; no clear D. This CDR3 is 12 amino acids long. Germline CDR1 SEHNR, CDR2 FQNEAQ (reference sequence). Trimming cost V 5 bases and J 4 bases, with 9 bases left between them. The CDR3 reads CASSPSMYEQYF. CDR3 bases: TGTGCCAGCAGCCCGAGTATGTACGAGCAGTACTTC.

This chain joins TRBV9 and TRBJ1-1; no firm D call. V lost 4 bases and J 0 bases, leaving 10 bases between the germline ends. Germline values: CDR1 SGDLS, CDR2 YYNGEE. The CDR3 has 14 amino acids. Written as DNA, the CDR3 is TGTGCCAGCAGCCCCTGGGAAATGAACACTGAAGCTTTCTTT. Translating it yields CASSPWEMNTEAFF.

The table lists this clonotype with many counts. The CDR3 DNA follows: TGTGCCAGCAGCGGAGGACAGGGGAGCTCCTACGAGCAGTACTTC. Its protein is CASSGGQGSSYEQYF. This chain connects TRBV11-1 to TRBJ2-7; TRBD1 agrees at 9 bases. The ends lost 5 bases at V and 0 bases at J; junction bases unmatched: 5. The CDR3 spans 15 residues. Germline CDR1 is SGHAT and CDR2 is FQDESV (reference sequence).

This clonotype was counted many times. This chain links TRBV11-2 with TRBJ2-2, with 10 bases matching TRBD2. Germline-derived CDR1 and CDR2 are SGHAT and FQNNGV. V trimming: 3 bases; J trimming: 5 bases; junction bases outside the gene matches: 6. The CDR3 spans 16 residues. CDR3 bases: TGTGCCAGCAGCTTGTGGGCTAGCGGGAGTACCGGGGAGCTGTTTTTT. As protein: CASSLWASGSTGELFF.

Ten or more counts support this clonotype. The V and J genes are TRBV20-1 and TRBJ2-5; TRBD2 aligns across 13 bases. The germline gives CDR1 DFQATT, CDR2 SNEGSKA (reference sequence). The CDR3 is 16 amino acids. V lost 3 bases to trimming and J lost 0 bases; unmatched junction nucleotides: 4. The CDR3 nucleotides read TGCAGTGCTAGGACGGGACTAGCGGGGTACCAAGAGACCCAGTACTTC. It translates to CSARTGLAGYQETQYF.

This clonotype was observed at least ten times. The V gene is TRBV30, the J gene TRBJ1-1, with D maybe TRBD1 (5 bases). The V gene lost 4 bases and the J gene lost 4 bases, with 13 bases spanning the gap. The germline V gene encodes CDR1 GTSNPN and CDR2 SVGIG (reference sequence). This CDR3 has 13 amino acids. Here the CDR3 DNA reads TGTGCCTGGAAGAGCCCCGGGGGCACTGAAGCTTTCTTT. Translating gives CAWKSPGGTEAFF.

This clonotype was observed many times. CDR3 nucleotides: TGTGCCAGCAGCTTAGAGGCTAGCGCGGTAAGATGGCAGTACTTC. It specifies CASSLEASAVRWQYF. The V gene is TRBV7-2, the J gene TRBJ2-7, with TRBD2 as a possible D gene (6 bases). Per germline, CDR1 SGHTA and CDR2 FQGNSA. V was shortened by 1 base and J by 9 bases, with 19 bases between the two germline ends. This CDR3 is built from 15 residues.

This clonotype was detected only a few times. The chain combines TRBV6-5 with TRBJ1-1; D is perhaps TRBD1 (5 bases). Trimming shortened V by 0 bases and J by 3 bases, and 14 bases separated the two germline ends. Germline CDR1 and CDR2: MNHEY and SVGAGI. The CDR3 length is 16 residues. The CDR3 sequence: CASSYSRYGADTEAFF. DNA for the CDR3: TGTGCCAGCAGTTACTCGAGGTATGGGGCGGACACTGAAGCTTTCTTT.

In its sample, this clonotype was seen many times. V usage is TRBV5-1 and J usage is TRBJ1-1, with a possible D match to TRBD1 (5 bases). This CDR3 contains 15 residues. The germline V and J ends were trimmed by 0 bases and 1 base, with 10 bases remaining between them. Germline lookup yields CDR1 SGHRS and CDR2 YFSETQ. This chain's CDR3 is CASSLGGWGNTEAFF. The CDR3 nucleotides are TGCGCCAGCAGCTTGGGGGGGTGGGGGAACACTGAAGCTTTCTTT.